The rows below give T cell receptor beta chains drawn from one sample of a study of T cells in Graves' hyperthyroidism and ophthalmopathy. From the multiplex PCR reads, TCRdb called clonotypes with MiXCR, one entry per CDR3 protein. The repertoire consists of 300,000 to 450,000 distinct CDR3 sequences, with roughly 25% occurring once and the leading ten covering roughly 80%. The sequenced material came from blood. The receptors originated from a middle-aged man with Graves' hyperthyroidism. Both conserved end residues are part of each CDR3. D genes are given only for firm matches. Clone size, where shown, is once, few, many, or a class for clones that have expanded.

CDR3aa: CASSRQLNQPQHF
CDR3nt: TGTGCCAGCAGCCGACAGCTGAATCAGCCCCAGCATTTT
j_gene: TRBJ1-5
d_gene: -
abundance: -
v_gene: TRBV6-1

CDR3aa: CASSEAWGGAGVYGYTF
CDR3nt: TGTGCCAGCAGTGAAGCGTGGGGGGGGGCCGGCGTCTATGGCTACACCTTC
j_gene: TRBJ1-2
d_gene: -
abundance: -
v_gene: TRBV6-1

CDR3aa: CASSLQGLNTEAFF
CDR3nt: TGTGCCAGCAGTTTACAGGGTCTGAACACTGAAGCTTTCTTT
j_gene: TRBJ1-1
d_gene: -
abundance: many
v_gene: TRBV27

CDR3aa: CASSPPSDETQYF
CDR3nt: TGTGCCAGCTCACCACCCTCCGACGAGACCCAGTACTTC
j_gene: TRBJ2-5
d_gene: -
abundance: few
v_gene: TRBV18

CDR3aa: CASGVTSGSGTQYF
CDR3nt: TGTGCTAGTGGTGTAACTAGCGGGAGTGGGACCCAGTACTTC
j_gene: TRBJ2-5
d_gene: TRBD2
abundance: few
v_gene: TRBV12-5

CDR3aa: CASSPRDQTQETQYF
CDR3nt: TGTGCCAGCAGCCCCCGCGACCAAACTCAAGAGACCCAGTACTTC
j_gene: TRBJ2-5
d_gene: -
abundance: many
v_gene: TRBV7-9

CDR3aa: CASTFGANTEAFF
CDR3nt: TGTGCCAGCACCTTTGGAGCGAACACTGAAGCTTTCTTT
j_gene: TRBJ1-1
d_gene: -
abundance: -
v_gene: TRBV2

CDR3aa: CASTWGPYNEQFF
CDR3nt: TGTGCCAGCACGTGGGGCCCTTACAATGAGCAGTTCTTC
j_gene: TRBJ2-1
d_gene: -
abundance: -
v_gene: TRBV13

CDR3aa: CSARDWGPEAFF
CDR3nt: TGCAGTGCTAGAGATTGGGGCCCTGAAGCTTTCTTT
j_gene: TRBJ1-1
d_gene: -
abundance: -
v_gene: TRBV20-1

CDR3aa: CASSPLTAYEQYF
CDR3nt: TGTGCCAGCAGTCCCCTGACCGCCTACGAGCAGTACTTC
j_gene: TRBJ2-7
d_gene: -
abundance: few
v_gene: TRBV28

CDR3aa: CASSEQGQQFMNTEAFF
CDR3nt: TGTGCCAGCAGCGAACAGGGACAGCAATTCATGAACACTGAAGCTTTCTTT
j_gene: TRBJ1-1
d_gene: TRBD1
abundance: -
v_gene: TRBV9

CDR3aa: CASTGGTNYEQYF
CDR3nt: TGTGCCAGCACGGGGGGCACAAACTACGAGCAGTACTTC
j_gene: TRBJ2-7
d_gene: -
abundance: -
v_gene: TRBV6-2/TRBV6-3

CDR3aa: CASTQGAPKFGELFF
CDR3nt: TGTGCCAGCACCCAGGGAGCCCCAAAATTCGGGGAGCTGTTTTTT
j_gene: TRBJ2-2
d_gene: -
abundance: -
v_gene: TRBV6-1

CDR3aa: CASRGSQGISVQYF
CDR3nt: TGTGCCAGCAGGGGCTCCCAAGGGATAAGCGTTCAGTACTTC
j_gene: TRBJ2-4
d_gene: -
abundance: few
v_gene: TRBV6-1

CDR3aa: CASSYQDRVRPGYTF
CDR3nt: TGTGCCAGCAGTTACCAGGACAGGGTTCGACCTGGCTACACCTTC
j_gene: TRBJ1-2
d_gene: TRBD1
abundance: few
v_gene: TRBV6-2/TRBV6-3

CDR3aa: CASTPGHPTRGDTQYF
CDR3nt: TGTGCCAGCACTCCGGGACATCCTACAAGGGGCGATACGCAGTATTTT
j_gene: TRBJ2-3
d_gene: -
abundance: few
v_gene: TRBV6-1

CDR3aa: CASSQTSGRGHEQFF
CDR3nt: TGTGCCAGCAGCCAAACTAGCGGGAGAGGTCATGAGCAGTTCTTC
j_gene: TRBJ2-1
d_gene: TRBD2
abundance: -
v_gene: TRBV11-1

CDR3aa: CASSLMDTEAFF
CDR3nt: TGTGCCAGCAGCTTGATGGACACTGAAGCTTTCTTT
j_gene: TRBJ1-1
d_gene: -
abundance: -
v_gene: TRBV5-8

CDR3aa: CASSEASGGYTGELFF
CDR3nt: TGTGCCAGCAGTGAAGCGTCCGGAGGGTATACAGGGGAGCTGTTTTTT
j_gene: TRBJ2-2
d_gene: -
abundance: -
v_gene: TRBV2

CDR3aa: CATAGRQNEKLFF
CDR3nt: TGTGCCACTGCTGGACGACAGAATGAAAAACTGTTTTTT
j_gene: TRBJ1-4
d_gene: -
abundance: few
v_gene: TRBV6-1

CDR3aa: CSAGQTPNTQYF
CDR3nt: TGCAGTGCGGGCCAGACCCCTAATACGCAGTATTTT
j_gene: TRBJ2-3
d_gene: -
abundance: few
v_gene: TRBV20-1

CDR3aa: CASSQLTGGANSPLHF
CDR3nt: TGTGCCAGCAGCCAACTGACAGGGGGCGCCAATTCACCCCTCCACTTT
j_gene: TRBJ1-6
d_gene: TRBD1
abundance: many
v_gene: TRBV28

CDR3aa: CASSGRRATNEKLFF
CDR3nt: TGTGCCAGCTCGGGAAGAAGAGCAACTAATGAAAAACTGTTTTTT
j_gene: TRBJ1-4
d_gene: -
abundance: many
v_gene: TRBV18

CDR3aa: CASSRDRGGNGELFF
CDR3nt: TGTGCCAGCAGTCGTGACAGGGGAGGTAACGGGGAGCTGTTTTTT
j_gene: TRBJ2-2
d_gene: TRBD1
abundance: few
v_gene: TRBV6-1

CDR3aa: CASSLGGSGNTIYF
CDR3nt: TGTGCCAGCAGTTTAGGGGGTTCTGGAAACACCATATATTTT
j_gene: TRBJ1-3
d_gene: -
abundance: many
v_gene: TRBV28

CDR3aa: CAWSTSSYSNEQFF
CDR3nt: TGTGCCTGGAGTACATCCTCGTACTCCAATGAGCAGTTCTTC
j_gene: TRBJ2-1
d_gene: -
abundance: many
v_gene: TRBV30

CDR3aa: CASSLTGTGAPNQPQHF
CDR3nt: TGTGCCAGCAGTTTAACGGGGACAGGGGCCCCAAATCAGCCCCAGCATTTT
j_gene: TRBJ1-5
d_gene: TRBD1
abundance: -
v_gene: TRBV27

CDR3aa: CASSDLAGRGTGEPFF
CDR3nt: TGTGCCAGCAGTGATTTAGCGGGGCGGGGCACCGGGGAGCCGTTTTTT
j_gene: TRBJ2-2
d_gene: TRBD2
abundance: -
v_gene: TRBV2